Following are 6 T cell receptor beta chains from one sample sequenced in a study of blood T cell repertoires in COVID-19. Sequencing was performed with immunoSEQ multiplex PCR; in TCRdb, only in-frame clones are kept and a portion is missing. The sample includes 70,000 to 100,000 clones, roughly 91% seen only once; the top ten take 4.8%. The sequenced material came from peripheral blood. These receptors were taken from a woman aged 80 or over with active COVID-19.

In DNA, the CDR3 is TGCAGTGCTAGTCTATACAAAGGGGGCTCTGGGGCCAACGTCCTGACTTTC. Amino acid sequence: CSASLYKGGSGANVLTF. The gene calls are TRBV20-1 and TRBJ2-6, with TRBD1 as a possible D gene (6 bases). The CDR3 is 17 amino acids. Germline CDR1 is DFQATT and CDR2 is SNEGSKA (reference sequence). V lost 3 bases, J lost 0 bases, and 15 bases lay in between.

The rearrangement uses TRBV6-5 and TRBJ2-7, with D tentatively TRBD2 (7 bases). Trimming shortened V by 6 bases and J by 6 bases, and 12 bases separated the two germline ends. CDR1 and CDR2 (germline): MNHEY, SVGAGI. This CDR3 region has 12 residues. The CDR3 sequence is CASSRGGGEQYF. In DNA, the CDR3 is TGTGCCAGCAGCCGAGGGGGGGGCGAGCAGTACTTC.

The CDR3 reads CASRLFGSPYNEQFF. The CDR3 region has the DNA TGTGCCAGTAGGCTATTCGGGTCCCCCTACAATGAGCAGTTCTTC. The chain couples TRBV19 to TRBJ2-1; D is unresolved. Germline CDR1 is LNHDA and CDR2 is SQIVND (reference sequence). V was trimmed by 6 bases and J by 2 bases, leaving 14 bases between them. The CDR3 is made up of 15 amino acids.

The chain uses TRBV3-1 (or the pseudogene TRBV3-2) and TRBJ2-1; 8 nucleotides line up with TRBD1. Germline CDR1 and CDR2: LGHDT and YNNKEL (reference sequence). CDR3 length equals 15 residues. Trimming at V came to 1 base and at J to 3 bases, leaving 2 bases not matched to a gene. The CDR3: CASSQGRGLYNEQFF. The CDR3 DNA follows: TGTGCCAGCAGCCAAGGCAGGGGGCTCTACAATGAGCAGTTCTTC.

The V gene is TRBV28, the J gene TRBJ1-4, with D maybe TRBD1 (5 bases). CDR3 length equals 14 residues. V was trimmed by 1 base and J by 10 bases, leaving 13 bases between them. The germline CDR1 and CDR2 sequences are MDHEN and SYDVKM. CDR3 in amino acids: CASSLSKGRGKLFF. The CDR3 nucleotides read TGTGCCAGCAGTTTATCGAAAGGGAGGGGAAAACTGTTTTTT.

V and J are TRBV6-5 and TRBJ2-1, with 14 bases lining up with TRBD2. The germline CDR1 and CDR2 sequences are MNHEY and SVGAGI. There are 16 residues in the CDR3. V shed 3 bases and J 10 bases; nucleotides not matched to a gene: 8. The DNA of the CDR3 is TGTGCCAGCAGTTATCCGGGACTAGCGGGAGAGGGGGAGCAGTTCTTC. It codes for CASSYPGLAGEGEQFF.